The 2 T cell receptor beta chains in this list originate from one sample, sequenced in a study of shared clonotypes between healthy human individuals. This table comes from immunoSEQ multiplex PCR, and its TCRdb copy is limited to in-frame clones, with some not included. The table includes under 650,000 clones, 90% to 96% detected once. What was sequenced was naive CD4+ T cells sorted from blood. Documented subset: CD45RA+ positively selected. All receptors come from a young woman in good health.

The chain combines TRBV5-1 with TRBJ1-1; the D is unclear. The CDR3 sequence is 15 residues long. CDR1 and CDR2 from the germline V gene are SGHRS and YFSETQ. Trimming took 0 bases from V and 0 from J, leaving 9 bases between them. The CDR3 reads CASSLGGIMNTEAFF. CDR3 nucleotides: TGCGCCAGCAGCTTGGGCGGGATAATGAACACTGAAGCTTTCTTT. The whole variable domain, filled in from reference TRBV5-1 and TRBJ1-1, reads KAGVTQTPRYLIKTRGQQVTLSCSPISGHRSVSWYQQTPGQGLQFLFEYFSETQRNKGNFPGRFSGRQFSNSRSEMNVSTLELGDSALYLCASSLGGIMNTEAFFGQGTRLTVV.

V is TRBV5-1 and J is TRBJ2-1; weak D call: TRBD2 (6 bases). The germline V gene encodes CDR1 SGHRS and CDR2 YFSETQ. The CDR3 sequence is 15 residues long. V gave up 1 base and J gave up 0 bases, with 8 bases separating them. The CDR3 protein is CASSLRGDSYNEQFF. The CDR3, as DNA: TGCGCCAGCAGCTTGCGCGGGGACTCCTACAATGAGCAGTTCTTC.